This T cell receptor beta chain appears in the sequencing data of a study of graft-versus-host responses after intestinal transplantation. This clone was seen only a few times. Antigen specificity is unknown. TCRdb's table, derived via immunoSEQ multiplex PCR, lists solely in-frame clones and lacks some. In the table there are about 100,000 clones, roughly 87% of which are singletons. The CDR3 sequence is 17 residues long. Trimming cost V 0 bases and J 7 bases, with 19 bases left between them. In germline, CDR1 is LNHDA, CDR2 SQIVND (reference sequence). Points from the study as a whole: Levels of circulating GvH clones at their peak were associated with early post-transplant HvG declines.

Sequenced material: unstimulated CD4+ T cells sorted from spleen or lymph node cells, taken before transplant. This TCR was recovered from a human donor who was the organ donor for an intestinal transplant. V usage is TRBV19 and J usage is TRBJ1-5, with D unresolved. As DNA, the CDR3 is TGTGCCAGTAGTATAGATCTCGGACTCCCGGCCGGGCAGCCCCAGCATTTT. This encodes CASSIDLGLPAGQPQHF.